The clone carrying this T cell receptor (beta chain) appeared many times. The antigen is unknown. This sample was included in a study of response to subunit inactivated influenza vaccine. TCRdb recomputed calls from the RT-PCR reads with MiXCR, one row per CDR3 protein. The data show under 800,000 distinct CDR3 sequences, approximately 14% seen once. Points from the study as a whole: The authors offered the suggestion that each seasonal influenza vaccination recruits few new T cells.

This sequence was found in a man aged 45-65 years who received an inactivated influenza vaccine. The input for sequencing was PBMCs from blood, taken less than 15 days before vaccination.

CDR3 nucleotides: TGTGCCAGCACCGAAGGGCAGGGGGTTAATCAGCCCCAGCATTTT. Protein sequence: CASTEGQGVNQPQHF. The rearrangement joins TRBV6-1 to TRBJ1-5; TRBD1 aligns across 7 bases. The V gene end was trimmed by 7 bases and the J gene end by 4 bases; junction bases not matched to a gene: 10. Germline values: CDR1 MNHNS, CDR2 SASEGT. The CDR3 covers 15 residues.